The sequence of this TCR beta chain was determined in a study of blood T cell repertoires in COVID-19. Generated by immunoSEQ multiplex PCR, the TCRdb table keeps only in-frame clones and is missing some. The table includes approximately 170,000 clones, approximately 84% detected once. The material sequenced was peripheral blood. This TCR came from a woman aged 80 or over with COVID-19, enrolled during active disease.

CDR3 region: CASSYGTGSGYTF. The CDR3 bases are TGTGCCAGCAGTTACGGGACAGGGAGTGGCTACACCTTC. J is TRBJ1-2 and V is TRBV6-2 or TRBV6-3; TRBD1 agrees at 9 bases. CDR1 and CDR2 (germline): MNHEY, SVGEGT. V lost 2 bases, J lost 7 bases, and 2 bases stayed unmatched. This CDR3 is built from 13 residues.